This T cell receptor (beta chain) was observed in a study of blood T cell repertoires in COVID-19. Study at large: The United States, Italy and Spain provided the acute and convalescent COVID-19 samples.

The CDR3 runs 15 residues. Germline lookup yields CDR1 SGHRS and CDR2 YFSETQ. The J segment lost 4 bases and the V segment lost 4 bases, leaving 7 bases of the junction unmatched. Method: immunoSEQ multiplex PCR; TCRdb's copy keeps in-frame clones and lacks some. The table lists about 90,000 clones, around 90% of them singletons, with over 12% in the top ten. The sequenced sample consisted of peripheral blood. This chain connects TRBV5-1 to TRBJ2-2, with 7 bases aligning to TRBD1. The receptor was derived from a male donor with acute or convalescent COVID-19. The CDR3 region is CASSPPGQTTGELFF. In nucleotides, the CDR3 is TGCGCCAGCAGCCCCCCGGGACAGACCACCGGGGAGCTGTTTTTT.